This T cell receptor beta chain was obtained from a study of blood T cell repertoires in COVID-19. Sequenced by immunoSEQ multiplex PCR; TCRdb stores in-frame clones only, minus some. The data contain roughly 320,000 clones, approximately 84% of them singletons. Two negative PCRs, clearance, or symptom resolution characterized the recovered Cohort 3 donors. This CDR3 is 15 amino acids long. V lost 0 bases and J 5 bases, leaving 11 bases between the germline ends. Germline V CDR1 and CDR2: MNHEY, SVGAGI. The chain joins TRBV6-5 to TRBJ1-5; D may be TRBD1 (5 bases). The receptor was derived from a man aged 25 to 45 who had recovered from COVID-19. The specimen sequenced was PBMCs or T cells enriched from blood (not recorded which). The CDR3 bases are TGTGCCAGCAGTTACTCGCTCAGGGAGGATCAGCCCCAGCATTTT. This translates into CASSYSLREDQPQHF.